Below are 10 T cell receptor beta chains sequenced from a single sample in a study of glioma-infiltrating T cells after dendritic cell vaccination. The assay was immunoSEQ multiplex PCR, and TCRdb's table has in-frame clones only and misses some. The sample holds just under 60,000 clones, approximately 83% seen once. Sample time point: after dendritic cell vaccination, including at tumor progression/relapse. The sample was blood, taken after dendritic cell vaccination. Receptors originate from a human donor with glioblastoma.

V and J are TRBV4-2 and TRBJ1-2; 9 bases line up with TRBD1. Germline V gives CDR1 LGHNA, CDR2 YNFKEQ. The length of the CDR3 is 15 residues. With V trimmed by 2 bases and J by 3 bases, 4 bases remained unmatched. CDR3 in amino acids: CASSQPGQGYYGYTF. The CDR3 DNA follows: TGTGCCAGCAGCCAACCGGGACAGGGATACTATGGCTACACCTTC.

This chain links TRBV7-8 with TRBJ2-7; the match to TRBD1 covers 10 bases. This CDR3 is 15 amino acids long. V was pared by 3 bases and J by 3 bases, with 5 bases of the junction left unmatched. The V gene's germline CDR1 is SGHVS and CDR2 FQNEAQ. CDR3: CASSLGGDRGYEQYF. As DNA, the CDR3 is TGTGCCAGCAGCTTGGGGGGGGACAGGGGCTACGAGCAGTACTTC.

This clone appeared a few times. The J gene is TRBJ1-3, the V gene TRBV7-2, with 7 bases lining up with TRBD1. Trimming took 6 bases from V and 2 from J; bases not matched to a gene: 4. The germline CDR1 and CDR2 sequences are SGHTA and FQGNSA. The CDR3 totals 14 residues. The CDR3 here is CASRDGTAGNTIYF. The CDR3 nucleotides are TGTGCCAGCAGAGACGGGACAGCTGGAAACACCATATATTTT.

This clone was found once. The CDR3 reads CASRAGGYSPLHF. DNA of the CDR3: TGTGCCAGCAGGGCAGGGGGTTATTCACCCCTCCACTTT. The rearrangement uses TRBV2 and TRBJ1-6, with 7 positions matching TRBD1. CDR1 is SNHLY and CDR2 is FYNNEI in the germline V gene. V trimming: 6 bases; J trimming: 8 bases; junction bases outside the gene matches: 4. The CDR3 contains 13 residues. Complete variable domain (other parts from reference TRBV2 and TRBJ1-6): EPEVTQTPSHQVTQMGQEVILRCVPISNHLYFYWYRQILGQKVEFLVSFYNNEISEKSEIFDDQFSVERPDGSNFTLKIRSTKLEDSAMYFCASRAGGYSPLHFGNGTRLTVT.

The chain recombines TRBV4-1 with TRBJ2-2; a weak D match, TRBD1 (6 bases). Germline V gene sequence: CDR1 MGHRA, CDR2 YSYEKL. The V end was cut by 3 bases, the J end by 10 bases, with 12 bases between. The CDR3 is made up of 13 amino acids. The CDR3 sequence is CASSHRGQEELFF. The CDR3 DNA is TGCGCCAGCAGCCACAGGGGACAAGAGGAGCTGTTTTTT.

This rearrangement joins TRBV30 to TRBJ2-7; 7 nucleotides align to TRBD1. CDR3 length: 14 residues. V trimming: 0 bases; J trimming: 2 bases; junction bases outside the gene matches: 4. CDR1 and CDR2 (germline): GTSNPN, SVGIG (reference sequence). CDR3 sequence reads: CAWSVRQGTYEQYF. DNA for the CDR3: TGTGCCTGGAGTGTACGACAGGGTACCTACGAGCAGTACTTC.

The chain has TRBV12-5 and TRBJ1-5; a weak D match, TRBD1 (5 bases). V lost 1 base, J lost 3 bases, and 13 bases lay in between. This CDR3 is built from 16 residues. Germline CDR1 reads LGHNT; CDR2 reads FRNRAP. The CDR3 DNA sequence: TGTGCTAGTGGTTTGGGAGACAGATTTGCCAATCAGCCCCAGCATTTT. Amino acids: CASGLGDRFANQPQHF.

CDR3 amino acids: CASSLAAGEQYF. CDR3 sequence (DNA): TGTGCCAGCAGCTTAGCGGCGGGAGAGCAGTACTTC. V gene TRBV11-3 combines with J gene TRBJ2-7, with TRBD2 as a possible D gene (6 bases). V was trimmed by 1 base and J by 7 bases, leaving 8 bases between them. Germline V CDR1 and CDR2: SGHNT, YENEEA. This CDR3 has 12 residues.

The CDR3 is CASSDRGLSSYEQYF. CDR3 nucleotides: TGTGCCAGCAGTGACAGGGGCTTAAGCTCCTACGAGCAGTACTTC. The rearrangement links TRBV6-6 to TRBJ2-7, with 8 bases lining up with TRBD1. The CDR3 has 15 amino acids. Germline trimming cut 5 bases from V and 0 bases from J; bases unmatched to any gene: 6. Germline V gene lookup returns CDR1 MNHNY and CDR2 SVGAGI (reference sequence).

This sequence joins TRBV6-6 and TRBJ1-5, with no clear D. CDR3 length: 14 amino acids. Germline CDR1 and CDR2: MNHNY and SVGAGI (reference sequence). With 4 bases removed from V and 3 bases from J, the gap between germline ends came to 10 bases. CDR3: CASSSRVPNQPQHF. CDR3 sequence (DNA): TGTGCCAGCAGTTCCCGGGTTCCCAATCAGCCCCAGCATTTT.